This T cell receptor beta chain was recovered during a study of naive and memory T cell subsets. Study conclusions and caveats: In CD4 and CD8 cells, diversity dropped from naive through EMRA. Especially in CD8 cells, naive repertoires contained a few larger clonotypes, possibly CD45RA-re-expressing memory cells.

V was clipped by 4 bases and J by 6 bases, with 13 bases between them. Germline loops: CDR1 MGHRA, CDR2 YSYEKL. This CDR3 is built from 14 residues. Two oligonucleotides, mixed equimolar, formed the beta constant-region primer covering TRBC1 and TRBC2. Nested alpha and beta constant-region primers with the SP2 primer drove four PCR rounds on ligated cDNA. TCRdb redid the calling of the UMI-ligation and nested PCR reads with MiXCR, one entry per CDR3 protein. The data contain more than 95,000 distinct CDR3 sequences, more than 14% of them singletons. Concerning this clonotype itself: The antigen is undetermined.

The chain joins TRBV4-1 to TRBJ1-5, with D perhaps matching TRBD1 (5 bases). This receptor was taken from a human donor in good health. The specimen was naive CD8+ T cells from blood. Here the CDR3 DNA reads TGCGCCAGCAGCCTTATCGTCGGGGGTCAGCCCCAGCATTTT. Translated: CASSLIVGGQPQHF.